The clone carrying this TCR beta chain came up once. As yet, its antigen is unknown. A much larger clone sits a single nucleotide away, making a read error possible. Per the germline V gene, CDR1 is SGHDN and CDR2 is FVKESK. The CDR3 is 15 amino acids. This sample stems from a study of blood T cells in healthy people across ages. Study results and limitations: Higher naive T cell percentage went strongly together with higher TCR beta diversity. Long-lived and aged donors differed, with more naive CD4+ cells and higher diversity in the long-lived. Calculation of diversity from one million T cells yielded estimates considered to be underestimates.

Primers used in a second PCR of about 6 to 11 cycles were a sample-barcoded 5' primer and a J-beta primer mix. A template-switch adaptor containing 12 random nucleotides labeled each cDNA molecule. A single record per CDR3 protein comes from TCRdb applying MiXCR to the 5' RACE reads. The sample contains about 650,000 distinct CDR3 sequences, about 34% of which appear only once. This clonotype was obtained from a woman of 80 years or more in good health. Material: blood. This chain joins TRBV14 and TRBJ2-5, with D tentatively TRBD1 or TRBD2 (5 bases each). Matching the DNA end better, TRBJ2-7 makes the J call doubtful. As DNA, the CDR3 is TGTGCCAGCAGCTGGAACCGGGACGGCCGCTACGAGCAGTACTTC. This encodes CASSWNRDGRYEQYF.